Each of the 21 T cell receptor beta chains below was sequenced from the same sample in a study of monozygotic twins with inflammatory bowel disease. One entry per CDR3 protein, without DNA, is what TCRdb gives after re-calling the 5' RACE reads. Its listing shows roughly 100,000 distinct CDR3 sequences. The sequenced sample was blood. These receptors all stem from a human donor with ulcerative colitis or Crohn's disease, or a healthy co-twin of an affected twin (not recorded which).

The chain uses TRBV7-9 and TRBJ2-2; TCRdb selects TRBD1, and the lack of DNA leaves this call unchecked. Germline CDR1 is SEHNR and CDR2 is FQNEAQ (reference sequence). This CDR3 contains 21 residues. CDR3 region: CASSTFLRTGHSAGHTGELFF.

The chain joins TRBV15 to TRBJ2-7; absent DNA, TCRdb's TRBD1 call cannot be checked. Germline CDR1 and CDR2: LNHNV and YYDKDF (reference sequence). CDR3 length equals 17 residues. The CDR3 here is CATSRDRLQGANYEQYF.

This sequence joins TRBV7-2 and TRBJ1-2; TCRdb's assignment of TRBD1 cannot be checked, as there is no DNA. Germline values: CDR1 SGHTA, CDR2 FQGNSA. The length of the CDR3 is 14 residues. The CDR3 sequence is CASSLGLQDRSYTF.

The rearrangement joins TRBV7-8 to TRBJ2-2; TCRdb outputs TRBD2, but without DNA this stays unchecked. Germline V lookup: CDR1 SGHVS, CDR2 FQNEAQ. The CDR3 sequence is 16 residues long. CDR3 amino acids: CASSPLAGGRTGELFF.

This CDR3 reads CASRGSSGTDTQYF. J is TRBJ2-3 and V is TRBV6-1. CDR3 length: 14 residues. CDR1 MNHNS and CDR2 SASEGT come from the germline V gene.

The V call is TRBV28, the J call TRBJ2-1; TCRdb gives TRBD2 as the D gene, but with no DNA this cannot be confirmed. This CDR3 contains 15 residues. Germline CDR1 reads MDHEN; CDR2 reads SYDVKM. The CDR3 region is CASSFPSGLHNEQFF.

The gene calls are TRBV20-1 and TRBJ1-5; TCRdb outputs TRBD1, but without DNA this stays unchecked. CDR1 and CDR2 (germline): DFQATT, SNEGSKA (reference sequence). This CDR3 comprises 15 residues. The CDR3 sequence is CSASTLGTGNQPQHF.

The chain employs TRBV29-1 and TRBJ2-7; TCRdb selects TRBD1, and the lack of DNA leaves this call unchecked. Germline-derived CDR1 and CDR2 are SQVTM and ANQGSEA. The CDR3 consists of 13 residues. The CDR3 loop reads CSVEGDRGREQYF.

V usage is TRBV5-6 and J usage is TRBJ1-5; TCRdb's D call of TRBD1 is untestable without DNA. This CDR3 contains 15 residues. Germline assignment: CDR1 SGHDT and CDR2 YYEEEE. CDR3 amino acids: CASSLRTVSNQPQHF.

CDR3 in amino acids: CASSWGPVGMNTEAFF. The chain has TRBV5-6 and TRBJ1-1. This CDR3 region has 16 residues. Per germline, CDR1 SGHDT and CDR2 YYEEEE.

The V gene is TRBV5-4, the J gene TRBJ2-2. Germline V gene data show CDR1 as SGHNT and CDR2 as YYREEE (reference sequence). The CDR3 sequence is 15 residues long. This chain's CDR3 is CASSWGGADPGELFF.

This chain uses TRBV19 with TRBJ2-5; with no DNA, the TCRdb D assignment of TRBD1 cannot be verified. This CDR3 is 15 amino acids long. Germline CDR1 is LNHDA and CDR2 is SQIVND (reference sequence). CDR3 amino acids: CASSTRDWYQETQYF.

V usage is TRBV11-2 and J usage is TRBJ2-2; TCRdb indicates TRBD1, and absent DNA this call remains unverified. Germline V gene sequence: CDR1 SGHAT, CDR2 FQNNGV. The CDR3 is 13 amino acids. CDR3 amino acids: CATRLSQGGELFF.

CDR3 sequence reads: CSARGLQGKKETQYF. V gene TRBV20-1 combines with J gene TRBJ2-5; TCRdb reports TRBD1, a call that lacks DNA to check it against. Germline CDR1 and CDR2: DFQATT and SNEGSKA (reference sequence). This CDR3 comprises 15 residues.

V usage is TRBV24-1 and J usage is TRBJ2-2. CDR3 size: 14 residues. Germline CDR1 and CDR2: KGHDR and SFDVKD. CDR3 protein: CATSDSSGTGELFF.

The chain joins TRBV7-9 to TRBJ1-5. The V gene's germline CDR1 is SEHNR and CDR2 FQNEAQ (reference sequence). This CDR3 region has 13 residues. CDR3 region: CASSSRENQPQHF.

CDR3 residues: CASSDLAKNIQYF. This rearrangement joins TRBV7-2 to TRBJ2-4. Germline assignment: CDR1 SGHTA and CDR2 FQGNSA. CDR3 length: 13 amino acids.

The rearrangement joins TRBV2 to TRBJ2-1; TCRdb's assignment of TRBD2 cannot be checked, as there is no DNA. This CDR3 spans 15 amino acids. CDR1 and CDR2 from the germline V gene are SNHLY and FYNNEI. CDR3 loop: CASSKTSGGDNEQFF.

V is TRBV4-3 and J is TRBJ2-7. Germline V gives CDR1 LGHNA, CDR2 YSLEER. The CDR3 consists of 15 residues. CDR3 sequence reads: CASSQAWGKAYEQYF.

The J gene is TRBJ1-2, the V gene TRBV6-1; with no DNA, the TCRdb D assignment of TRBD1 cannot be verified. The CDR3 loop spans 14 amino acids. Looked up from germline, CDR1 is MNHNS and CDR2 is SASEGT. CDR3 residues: CASSVRQGHYGYTF.

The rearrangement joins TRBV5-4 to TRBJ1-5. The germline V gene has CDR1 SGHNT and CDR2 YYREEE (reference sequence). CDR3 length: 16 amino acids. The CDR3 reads CASSFWRDGSNQPQHF. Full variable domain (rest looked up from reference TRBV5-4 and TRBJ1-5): ETGVTQSPTHLIKTRGQQVTLRCSSQSGHNTVSWYQQALGQGPQFIFQYYREEENGRGNFPPRFSGLQFPNYSSELNVNALELDDSALYLCASSFWRDGSNQPQHFGDGTRLSIL.